The 32 T cell receptor beta chains listed next were all sequenced from one sample in a study of blood T cell repertoires in COVID-19. The protocol was immunoSEQ multiplex PCR, while the TCRdb copy is restricted to in-frame clones and leaves out a portion. The data show 130,000 to 150,000 clones, approximately 82% seen once. The sequenced sample consisted of peripheral blood. Receptors were obtained from a man aged 55 to 69 with active or convalescent COVID-19.

CDR3 sequence (DNA): TGTGCCAGCAGCTGGGAGCGGACTTTCGGTTCACCCCTCCACTTT. Translation gives CASSWERTFGSPLHF. The chain employs TRBV5-5 and TRBJ1-6, with D unclear. The CDR3 is 15 residues long. Germline V gene lookup returns CDR1 SGHKS and CDR2 YYEKEE (reference sequence). V shed 3 bases and J shed 9 bases, with 16 bases lying between them.

V is TRBV11-3 and J is TRBJ1-4; the D is unclear. CDR1 is SGHNT and CDR2 is YENEEA in the germline V gene. This CDR3 spans 15 amino acids. V gave up 5 bases and J gave up 7 bases, with 17 bases separating them. The CDR3 DNA is TGTGCCAGCAGCCAGTCGGGCGGGATGGGTGAAAAACTGTTTTTT. Translation: CASSQSGGMGEKLFF.

V is TRBV19 and J is TRBJ1-1; D perhaps matches TRBD1 (5 bases). The CDR3 is 14 residues long. The V gene's germline CDR1 is LNHDA and CDR2 SQIVND (reference sequence). V was shortened by 7 bases and J by 1 base, with 13 bases between the two germline ends. The CDR3 sequence is CASINVGQNTEAFF. The DNA of the CDR3 is TGTGCCAGTATTAACGTTGGACAGAACACTGAAGCTTTCTTT.

The chain couples TRBV28 to TRBJ2-1, with 11 bases lining up with TRBD2. The trim removed 5 bases at V and 0 bases at J, leaving 9 bases unmatched. This CDR3 comprises 18 residues. CDR1 and CDR2 from the germline V gene are MDHEN and SYDVKM. CDR3 nucleotides: TGTGCCAGCAGTCTCTTAGCGGGAGGGCCGGGCTCCTACAATGAGCAGTTCTTC. Its protein product is CASSLLAGGPGSYNEQFF.

The gene calls are TRBV7-9 and TRBJ2-1; 7 positions agree with TRBD2. The CDR3 extends over 13 amino acids. V dropped 11 bases and J dropped 2; count of bases not matched to a gene: 6. From germline, CDR1 is SEHNR and CDR2 FQNEAQ (reference sequence). The DNA of the CDR3 is TGTGCCTGTGGGCGGGGGACCTACAATGAGCAGTTCTTC. Its protein is CACGRGTYNEQFF. Together with reference TRBV7-9 and TRBJ2-1, the CDR3 gives the full variable domain: DTGVSQNPRHKITKRGQNVTFRCDPISEHNRLYWYRQTLGQGPEFLTYFQNEAQLEKSRLLSDRFSAERPKGSFSTLEIQRTEQGDSAMYLCACGRGTYNEQFFGPGTRLTVL.

The V gene is TRBV7-9, the J gene TRBJ1-2; TRBD1 aligns across 9 bases. The CDR3 consists of 15 residues. V lost 0 bases, J lost 10 bases, and 9 bases stayed unmatched. Per the germline V gene, CDR1 is SEHNR and CDR2 is FQNEAQ (reference sequence). CDR3 region: CASSLAPGQGTDYTF. In nucleotides, the CDR3 is TGTGCCAGCAGCTTAGCGCCGGGACAGGGTACAGACTACACCTTC.

The V and J genes are TRBV5-4 and TRBJ2-7; D is unresolved. The CDR3 spans 14 residues. The germline V gene encodes CDR1 SGHNT and CDR2 YYREEE (reference sequence). V was shortened by 6 bases and J by 2 bases, with 15 bases between the two germline ends. Here the CDR3 DNA reads TGTGCCAGCACCGATCTTGGCGGTACCTACGAGCAGTACTTC. As protein: CASTDLGGTYEQYF. The variable domain in full, with the rest retrieved from reference TRBV5-4 and TRBJ2-7, is ETGVTQSPTHLIKTRGQQVTLRCSSQSGHNTVSWYQQALGQGPQFIFQYYREEENGRGNFPPRFSGLQFPNYSSELNVNALELDDSALYLCASTDLGGTYEQYFGPGTRLTVT.

The chain recombines TRBV30 with TRBJ2-7, with D possibly being TRBD1 (5 bases). There are 15 residues in the CDR3. Germline CDR1 reads GTSNPN; CDR2 reads SVGIG (reference sequence). The V gene lost 0 bases and the J gene lost 3 bases, with 15 bases spanning the gap. Here the CDR3 reads CAWSVPGALYYEQYF. As DNA, the CDR3 is TGTGCCTGGAGTGTACCTGGGGCCCTCTACTACGAGCAGTACTTC.

The V gene is TRBV4-3, the J gene TRBJ1-3; unclear D gene. Germline CDR1 is LGHNA and CDR2 is YSLEER. The V and J ends lost 0 bases and 4 bases respectively, with 16 bases between them. The CDR3 loop spans 17 amino acids. The CDR3 coding sequence is TGCGCCAGCAGCCAAGATCCCCCAGGAATAGTCGGAAACACCATATATTTT. Residues: CASSQDPPGIVGNTIYF.

To note about this clone: Other DNA sequences in this sample translate to the same CDR3. The chain recombines TRBV5-1 with TRBJ2-5; 8 nucleotides match TRBD1. This CDR3 spans 14 amino acids. V dropped 2 bases and J dropped 5; count of bases not matched to a gene: 5. Germline V gene lookup returns CDR1 SGHRS and CDR2 YFSETQ. CDR3 sequence reads: CASSFGQGGETQYF. CDR3 nucleotides: TGCGCCAGCAGCTTCGGACAGGGCGGGGAGACCCAGTACTTC.

The sample holds a few counts of this clone. The genes are TRBV19 and TRBJ2-1, with a possible D match to TRBD1 (5 bases). The germline V gene has CDR1 LNHDA and CDR2 SQIVND (reference sequence). Trimming pared 5 bases from V and 1 base from J, leaving 15 bases between. The CDR3 contains 16 residues. The CDR3 protein is CASSSVRAGSYNEQFF. The CDR3 coding sequence is TGTGCCAGTAGTTCTGTCAGGGCAGGGTCCTACAATGAGCAGTTCTTC.

The chain is built from TRBV9 and TRBJ2-7, with 9 bases identical to TRBD1. The CDR3 is 16 residues long. The V and J ends lost 0 bases and 6 bases, in that order; junction bases with no gene match: 10. Germline lookup yields CDR1 SGDLS and CDR2 YYNGEE. CDR3 residues: CASSVASGTGSGEQYF. The CDR3 region has the DNA TGTGCCAGCAGCGTAGCGTCCGGGACAGGGAGTGGCGAGCAGTACTTC.

The chain uses TRBV20-1 and TRBJ1-1; D is possibly TRBD1 (5 bases). Germline CDR1 reads DFQATT; CDR2 reads SNEGSKA (reference sequence). The CDR3 totals 11 residues. V lost 3 bases and J lost 11, with 13 bases in between. The CDR3 DNA follows: TGCAGTGCTAGGGTCGGCAGGGTTGCTTTCTTT. This encodes CSARVGRVAFF.

V is TRBV9 and J is TRBJ1-4; 8 nucleotides agree with TRBD1. CDR1 is SGDLS and CDR2 is YYNGEE in the germline V gene. The ends lost 0 bases at V and 2 bases at J; junction bases unmatched: 0. This CDR3 spans 15 amino acids. The CDR3 coding sequence is TGTGCCAGCAGCGTAGGGACAGGGACTAATGAAAAACTGTTTTTT. Its protein product is CASSVGTGTNEKLFF.

J is TRBJ1-1 and V is TRBV13; no clear D. CDR1 and CDR2 from the germline V gene are PRHDT and FYEKMQ (reference sequence). Trimming removed 1 base from V and 1 base from J, with 10 bases in between. The CDR3 is 15 residues long. This CDR3 is CASSLEGRGNTEAFF. The CDR3 DNA reads as TGTGCCAGCAGCTTAGAAGGTCGGGGGAACACTGAAGCTTTCTTT.

This rearrangement joins TRBV18 to TRBJ1-1; a weak D match, TRBD1 (5 bases). This CDR3 comprises 15 residues. V was trimmed by 0 bases and J by 3 bases, leaving 11 bases between them. CDR1 is KGHSH and CDR2 is LQKENI in the germline V gene. The CDR3 DNA is TGTGCCAGCTCACCACCGAGTAAGGGGTACACTGAAGCTTTCTTT. Amino acid sequence: CASSPPSKGYTEAFF.

This clone was recorded a few times. V is TRBV11-3 and J is TRBJ2-7, with TRBD2 identical over 7 bases. This CDR3 is built from 15 residues. CDR1 SGHNT and CDR2 YENEEA come from the germline V gene. V gave up 5 bases and J gave up 3 bases; unmatched junction bases: 10. DNA of the CDR3: TGTGCCAGCAGCGCGGGGGTTCAGGGAGGCTACGAGCAGTACTTC. Its translation: CASSAGVQGGYEQYF. The full variable domain, rest sourced from reference TRBV11-3 and TRBJ2-7, is EAGVVQSPRYKIIEKKQPVAFWCNPISGHNTLYWYLQNLGQGPELLIRYENEEAVDDSQLPKDRFSAERLKGVDSTLKIQPAELGDSAVYLCASSAGVQGGYEQYFGPGTRLTVT.

In nucleotides, the CDR3 is TGCGCCAGCAGTCGAGAGTACCAAGAGACCCAGTACTTC. It yields the protein CASSREYQETQYF. The chain couples TRBV5-1 to TRBJ2-5; no clear D. The V and J ends lost 5 bases and 0 bases respectively, with 8 bases between them. From germline, CDR1 is SGHRS and CDR2 YFSETQ. CDR3 size: 13 residues. The whole variable domain, remainder taken from reference TRBV5-1 and TRBJ2-5, is KAGVTQTPRYLIKTRGQQVTLSCSPISGHRSVSWYQQTPGQGLQFLFEYFSETQRNKGNFPGRFSGRQFSNSRSEMNVSTLELGDSALYLCASSREYQETQYFGPGTRLLVL.

The CDR3 sequence is CASSPGFSSGNTIYF. The CDR3 DNA follows: TGTGCCAGCAGCCCAGGATTCTCCTCTGGAAACACCATATATTTT. The rearrangement uses TRBV6-5 and TRBJ1-3; D ambiguous. Germline CDR1 is MNHEY and CDR2 is SVGAGI. This CDR3 comprises 15 residues. Trimming took off 6 bases at V and 0 bases at J, with 12 bases between the two ends.

The chain employs TRBV4-3 and TRBJ1-1; D possibly corresponds to TRBD1 (5 bases). CDR1 is LGHNA, CDR2 YSLEER, per germline. The V end was cut by 0 bases, the J end by 4 bases, with 21 bases between. The length of the CDR3 is 18 residues. CDR3 sequence reads: CASSQDQGDLGLSTEAFF. DNA of the CDR3: TGCGCCAGCAGCCAAGATCAAGGGGATCTTGGGTTGTCCACTGAAGCTTTCTTT.

DNA for the CDR3: TGCGCCAGCAGTGGGGACATTTCGAACACTGAAGCTTTCTTT. This encodes CASSGDISNTEAFF. The chain employs TRBV10-1 and TRBJ1-1; D is possibly TRBD1 (6 bases). Trimming shortened V by 4 bases and J by 1 base, and 10 bases separated the two germline ends. This CDR3 is built from 14 residues. CDR1 is WNHNN and CDR2 is SYGVQD in the germline V gene (reference sequence).

This clone was counted a single time. V and J are TRBV19 and TRBJ2-3, with D hard to call. Germline CDR1 reads LNHDA; CDR2 reads SQIVND (reference sequence). The V and J ends lost 4 bases and 6 bases respectively, with 5 bases between them. CDR3 length equals 11 residues. CDR3 sequence reads: CASSTGDTQYF. In nucleotides, the CDR3 is TGTGCCAGTAGTACCGGGGATACGCAGTATTTT.

Here the CDR3 DNA reads TGTGCCAGCAGCTCCAACAGACACAGGACCAACTATGGCTACACCTTC. As protein: CASSSNRHRTNYGYTF. The V and J genes are TRBV5-4 and TRBJ1-2, with a weak D call TRBD1 (5 bases). CDR1 and CDR2 (germline): SGHNT, YYREEE (reference sequence). The CDR3 totals 16 residues. Trimming removed 3 bases at V and 2 bases at J, with 17 bases between.

This chain connects TRBV30 to TRBJ2-7; 8 bases line up with TRBD1. This CDR3 contains 14 residues. V lost 8 bases and J lost 4; bases outside the gene matches: 13. Germline CDR1 GTSNPN, CDR2 SVGIG (reference sequence). CDR3 in DNA: TGTGCCGGAGATACGGACAGGGAAGTTTACGAGCAGTACTTC. As protein: CAGDTDREVYEQYF.

The chain joins TRBV7-8 to TRBJ1-5, with D unclear. Trimming stripped 2 bases from V and 0 bases from J, with 5 bases between. The CDR3 extends over 14 amino acids. Germline V gene lookup returns CDR1 SGHVS and CDR2 FQNEAQ. In DNA form, the CDR3 reads TGTGCCAGCAGCTTACAACATAGCAATCAGCCCCAGCATTTT. Its translation: CASSLQHSNQPQHF.

Worth noting for this clone: Other nucleotide sequences from this sample produce the same CDR3. The gene calls are TRBV11-2 and TRBJ1-4; D remains unclear. Germline V gene data show CDR1 as SGHAT and CDR2 as FQNNGV. The CDR3 is 13 amino acids. V dropped 1 base and J dropped 7 bases, with 7 bases sitting between them. Here the CDR3 DNA reads TGTGCCAGCAGCTTAGGAGGGCGTGAAAAACTGTTTTTT. It yields the protein CASSLGGREKLFF.

The V call is TRBV10-3, the J call TRBJ1-3, with a weak D call TRBD1 (5 bases). V dropped 8 bases and J dropped 3 bases, with 14 bases sitting between them. Germline loops: CDR1 ENHRY, CDR2 SYGVKD. The CDR3 contains 14 residues. As DNA, the CDR3 is TGTGCCATCGGCGACAGTGGTAATGGAAACACCATATATTTT. The encoded protein is CAIGDSGNGNTIYF.

V and J are TRBV13 and TRBJ1-1, with D tentatively TRBD1 (6 bases). CDR3 size: 16 residues. In germline, CDR1 is PRHDT, CDR2 FYEKMQ (reference sequence). V was shortened by 2 bases and J by 0 bases, with 13 bases between the two germline ends. The CDR3 nucleotides read TGTGCCAGCAGCTTATTCAGACAGGAGCTGAACACTGAAGCTTTCTTT. This translates into CASSLFRQELNTEAFF.

This clone was observed a single time. The chain's CDR3 is CASTATGSNSPLHF. The CDR3 nucleotides read TGTGCCAGCACCGCGACAGGCAGCAATTCACCCCTCCACTTT. This chain connects TRBV7-2 to TRBJ1-6; the D gene is possibly TRBD1 (6 bases). Germline CDR1 and CDR2: SGHTA and FQGNSA. V lost 7 bases, J lost 7 bases, and 14 bases lay in between. The CDR3 has 14 residues.

This chain uses TRBV10-3 with TRBJ2-3, with a possible D match to TRBD1 (5 bases). This CDR3 region has 13 residues. Germline assignment: CDR1 ENHRY and CDR2 SYGVKD. Trimming took off 11 bases at V and 2 bases at J, with 14 bases between the two ends. The CDR3 here is CASRDSTTDTQYF. The CDR3 DNA follows: TGTGCCTCCCGAGACAGTACCACAGATACGCAGTATTTT.

The gene calls are TRBV3-1 (or the pseudogene TRBV3-2) and TRBJ2-2; tentatively, D is TRBD2 (5 bases). Germline V gives CDR1 LGHDT, CDR2 YNNKEL (reference sequence). V lost 4 bases and J 6 bases, leaving 21 bases between the germline ends. The CDR3 consists of 17 residues. The CDR3 loop reads CASSPFEGLLLPGELFF. CDR3 DNA: TGTGCCAGCAGCCCATTCGAGGGCCTATTGCTGCCCGGGGAGCTGTTTTTT.

The rearrangement uses TRBV7-2 and TRBJ1-3, with a possible D match to TRBD1 (6 bases). Trimming left V 3 bases short and J 4 bases short, with 13 bases between. This CDR3 contains 15 residues. CDR1 and CDR2 (germline): SGHTA, FQGNSA. The CDR3: CASSLGPGAGNTIYF. The CDR3 nucleotides are TGTGCCAGCAGCTTGGGCCCAGGGGCGGGAAACACCATATATTTT.